One and the same sample provided the 9 T cell receptor beta chains below, sequenced in a study of T-cell memory formation after mild COVID-19. TCRdb re-called the 5' RACE reads with MiXCR, one entry per CDR3 protein. This sample has approximately 100,000 distinct CDR3 sequences, with around an eighth found just once. The source material was PBMCs or a T cell subset sorted from them (not recorded which). The receptor set was obtained from an adult woman who had mild COVID-19 (a few samples of this study predate the infection). Cell type and time point are not known.

The chain combines TRBV30 with TRBJ2-4, with D perhaps TRBD1 or TRBD2 (6 bases each). The CDR3 runs 17 residues. Trimming removed 1 base from V and 1 base from J, with 17 bases in between. Germline loops: CDR1 GTSNPN, CDR2 SVGIG (reference sequence). CDR3 loop: CAWSAKGEVWAKNIQYF. Here the CDR3 DNA reads TGTGCCTGGAGTGCAAAGGGGGAGGTGTGGGCCAAAAACATTCAGTACTTC.

This clonotype occurred many times. The DNA is left out, because the CDR3 cannot be placed on it with certainty; the CDR3 is given as TCRdb lists it. The V call is TRBV21-1, the J call TRBJ2-4; the table calls TRBD1, which could not be checked here. TRBV21-1 is tagged as a pseudogene. Both ends counted, the CDR3 spans 16 residues. CDR3 sequence: CACGTGMYSCENIQYF.

The chain links TRBV6-5 to TRBJ1-4; maybe TRBD1 (6 bases). The germline V and J ends were trimmed by 4 bases and 1 base, with 13 bases remaining between them. Germline loops: CDR1 MNHEY, CDR2 SVGAGI. The CDR3 covers 16 residues. CDR3 DNA sequence: TGTGCCAGCAGTTCCGACAAAGGGGGAACTAATGAAAAACTGTTTTTT. Protein sequence: CASSSDKGGTNEKLFF.

The chain links TRBV15 to TRBJ1-5; D is perhaps TRBD1 (5 bases). Germline CDR1 and CDR2: LNHNV and YYDKDF (reference sequence). The germline V and J ends were trimmed by 3 bases and 1 base, with 7 bases remaining between them. CDR3 length equals 14 residues. CDR3: CATSSGDSNQPQHF. The CDR3 bases are TGTGCCACCAGCAGTGGGGACAGCAATCAGCCCCAGCATTTT.

In the case of this clonotype: The DNA is omitted, as the CDR3 cannot be located on it reliably, and the CDR3 follows TCRdb's listing. The CDR3: CATSVGTGNELFF. The rearrangement links TRBV24-1 to TRBJ2-1; whether TRBD1, the table's D call, matches the DNA was not checked. The CDR3 is 13 amino acids in total, end residues counted. CDR1 and CDR2 (germline): KGHDR, SFDVKD.

This clonotype was picked up a small number of times. The chain carries TRBV12-5 and TRBJ2-3; 7 nucleotides match TRBD2. There are 17 residues in the CDR3. Trimming cost V 4 bases and J 1 base; bases outside gene matches: 11. Germline loops: CDR1 LGHNT, CDR2 FRNRAP. The CDR3, as DNA: TGTGCTAGTGGTTCGAGGCGGGGGACGGTTGGCACAGATACGCAGTATTTT. Translated, it gives CASGSRRGTVGTDTQYF.

This clonotype was detected a few times. The chain uses TRBV15 and TRBJ2-5; D is undetermined. Germline V gives CDR1 LNHNV, CDR2 YYDKDF (reference sequence). The CDR3 has 12 amino acids. Trimming removed 2 bases at V and 4 bases at J, with 5 bases between. The CDR3 bases are TGTGCCACCAGCAGAACCCTAGAGACCCAGTACTTC. This sequence encodes CATSRTLETQYF.

The rearrangement links TRBV7-9 to TRBJ2-7, with D possibly matching TRBD1 (5 bases). The CDR3 loop spans 15 amino acids. Germline V CDR1 and CDR2: SEHNR, FQNEAQ (reference sequence). Trimming shortened V by 1 base and J by 3 bases, and 13 bases separated the two germline ends. The CDR3 spells CASSLVGRGFYEQYF. As DNA, the CDR3 is TGTGCCAGCAGCTTAGTAGGTAGGGGATTCTACGAGCAGTACTTC.

This clonotype has only a few counts. The chain carries TRBV3-1 and TRBJ1-1, with D unresolved. The CDR3 loop spans 17 amino acids. The V gene lost 0 bases and the J gene lost 0 bases, with 14 bases spanning the gap. Germline loops: CDR1 LGHDT, CDR2 YNNKEL (reference sequence). Here the CDR3 reads CASSQEVADLLNTEAFF. As DNA, the CDR3 is TGTGCCAGCAGCCAAGAGGTGGCGGATCTTCTGAACACTGAAGCTTTCTTT.